The present T cell receptor (beta chain) was sequenced within a study of cytomegalovirus exposure and HLA in healthy donors. Study observations and caveats: Reports indicated that the classifier achieved high specificity and sensitivity in diagnosing cytomegalovirus status.

CDR1 MNHEY and CDR2 SMNVEV come from the germline V gene (reference sequence). The CDR3 covers 16 residues. V was shortened by 4 bases and J by 3 bases, with 16 bases between the two germline ends. Data came from immunoSEQ multiplex PCR; TCRdb stores just in-frame clones and leaves some out. The sample lists about 130,000 clones; roughly 90% were seen once. With regard to this clone: Its antigen is still unknown.

The sample comprised PBMCs. The rearrangement joins TRBV27 to TRBJ2-1; a weak D match, TRBD1 (6 bases). This receptor was identified in a man in his thirties or forties in good health and CMV-seronegative. CDR3 sequence (DNA): TGTGCCAGCAGTTCCTGGGGCAGGGGAGTCTACAATGAGCAGTTCTTC. Protein product: CASSSWGRGVYNEQFF.